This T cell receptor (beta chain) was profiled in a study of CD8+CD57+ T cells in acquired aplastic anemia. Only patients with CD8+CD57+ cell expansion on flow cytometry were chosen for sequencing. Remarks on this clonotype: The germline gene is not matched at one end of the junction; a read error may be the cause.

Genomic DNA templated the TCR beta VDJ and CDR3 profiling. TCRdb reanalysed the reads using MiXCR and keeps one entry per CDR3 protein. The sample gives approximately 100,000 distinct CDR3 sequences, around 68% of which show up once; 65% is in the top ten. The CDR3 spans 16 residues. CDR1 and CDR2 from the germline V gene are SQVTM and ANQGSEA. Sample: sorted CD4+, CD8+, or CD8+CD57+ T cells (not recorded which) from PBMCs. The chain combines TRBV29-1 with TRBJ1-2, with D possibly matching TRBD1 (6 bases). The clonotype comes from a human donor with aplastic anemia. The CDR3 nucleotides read TGCAGCGTTGAGGTTCGAGACAGTGGACAGAACTATGGCTGCACCTTC. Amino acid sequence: CSVEVRDSGQNYGCTF.